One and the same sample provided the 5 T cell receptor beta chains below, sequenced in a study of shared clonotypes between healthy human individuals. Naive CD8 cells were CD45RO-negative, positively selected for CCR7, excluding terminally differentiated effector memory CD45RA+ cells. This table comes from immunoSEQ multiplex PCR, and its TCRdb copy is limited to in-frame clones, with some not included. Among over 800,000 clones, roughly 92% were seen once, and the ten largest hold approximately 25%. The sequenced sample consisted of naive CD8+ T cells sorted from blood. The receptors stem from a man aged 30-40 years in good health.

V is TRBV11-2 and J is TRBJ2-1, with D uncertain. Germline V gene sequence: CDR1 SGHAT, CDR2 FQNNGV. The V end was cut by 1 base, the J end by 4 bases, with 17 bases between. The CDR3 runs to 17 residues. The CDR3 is CASSLASRALKYNEQFF. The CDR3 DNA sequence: TGTGCCAGCAGCTTAGCTTCCCGAGCCCTCAAGTACAATGAGCAGTTCTTC.

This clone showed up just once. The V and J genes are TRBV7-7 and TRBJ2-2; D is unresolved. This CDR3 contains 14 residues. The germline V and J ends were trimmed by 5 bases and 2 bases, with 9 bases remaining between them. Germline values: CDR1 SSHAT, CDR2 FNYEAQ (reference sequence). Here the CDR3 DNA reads TGTGCCAGCAGCACCGCTGGTAACACCGGGGAGCTGTTTTTT. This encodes CASSTAGNTGELFF.

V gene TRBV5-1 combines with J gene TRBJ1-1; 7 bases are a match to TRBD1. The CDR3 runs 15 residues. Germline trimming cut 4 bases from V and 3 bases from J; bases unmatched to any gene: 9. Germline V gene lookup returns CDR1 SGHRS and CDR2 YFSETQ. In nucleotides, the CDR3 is TGCGCCAGCAGCGGGAAGCCGGGACAGTACACTGAAGCTTTCTTT. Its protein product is CASSGKPGQYTEAFF.

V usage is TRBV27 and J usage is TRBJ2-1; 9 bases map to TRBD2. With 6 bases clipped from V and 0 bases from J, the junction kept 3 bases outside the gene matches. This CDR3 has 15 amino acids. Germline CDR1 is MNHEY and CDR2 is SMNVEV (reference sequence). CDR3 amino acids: CASSVSGSSYNEQFF. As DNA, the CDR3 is TGTGCCAGCAGCGTTAGCGGGAGCTCCTACAATGAGCAGTTCTTC.

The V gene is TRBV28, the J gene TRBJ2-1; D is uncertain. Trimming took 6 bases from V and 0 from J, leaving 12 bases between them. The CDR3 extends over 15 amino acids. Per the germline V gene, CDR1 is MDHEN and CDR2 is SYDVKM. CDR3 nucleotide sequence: TGTGCCAGCAGACATGAGGCAAGCTCCTACAATGAGCAGTTCTTC. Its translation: CASRHEASSYNEQFF.